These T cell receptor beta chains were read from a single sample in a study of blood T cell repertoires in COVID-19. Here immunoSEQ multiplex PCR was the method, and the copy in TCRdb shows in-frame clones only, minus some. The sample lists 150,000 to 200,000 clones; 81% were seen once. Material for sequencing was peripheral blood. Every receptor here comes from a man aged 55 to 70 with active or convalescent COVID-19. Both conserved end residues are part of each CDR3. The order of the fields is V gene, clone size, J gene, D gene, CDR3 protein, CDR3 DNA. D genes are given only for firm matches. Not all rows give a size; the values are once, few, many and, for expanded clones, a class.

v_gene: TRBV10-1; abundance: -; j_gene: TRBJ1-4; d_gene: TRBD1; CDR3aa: CASRMGQGAVSRLEKLFF; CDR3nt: TGCGCCAGCAGGATGGGACAGGGGGCGGTGTCCCGTCTTGAAAAACTGTTTTTT
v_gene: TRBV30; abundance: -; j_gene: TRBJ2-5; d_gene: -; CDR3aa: CAWSVLYRAGETQYF; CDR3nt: TGTGCCTGGAGTGTACTATACAGGGCGGGAGAGACCCAGTACTTC
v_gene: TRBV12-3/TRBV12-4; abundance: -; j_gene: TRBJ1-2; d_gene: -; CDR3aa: CASSLARNYGYTF; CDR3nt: TGTGCCAGCAGTTTAGCCAGGAACTATGGCTACACCTTC
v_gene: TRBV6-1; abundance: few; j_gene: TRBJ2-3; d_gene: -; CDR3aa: CASSAEPGISTDTQYF; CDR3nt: TGTGCCAGCAGTGCGGAACCCGGGATAAGCACAGATACGCAGTATTTT
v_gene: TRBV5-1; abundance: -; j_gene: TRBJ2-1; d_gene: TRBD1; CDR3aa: CASSSGQGGFYNEQFF; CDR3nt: TGCGCCAGCAGCTCGGGACAGGGGGGTTTCTACAATGAGCAGTTCTTC
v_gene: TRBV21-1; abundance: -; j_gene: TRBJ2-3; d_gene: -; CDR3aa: CASSKRDRTSTDTQYF; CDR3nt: TGTGCCAGCAGCAAAAGGGACAGAACTAGCACAGATACGCAGTATTTT
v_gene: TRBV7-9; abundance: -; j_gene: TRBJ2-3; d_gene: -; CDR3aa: CASSLGFLLEAYTDTQYF; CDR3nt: TGTGCCAGCAGCTTAGGTTTTTTACTAGAGGCCTACACAGATACGCAGTATTTT
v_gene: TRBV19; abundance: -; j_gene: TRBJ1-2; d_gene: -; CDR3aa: CASSIGQINYGYTF; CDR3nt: TGTGCCAGTAGTATTGGACAGATAAACTATGGCTACACCTTC
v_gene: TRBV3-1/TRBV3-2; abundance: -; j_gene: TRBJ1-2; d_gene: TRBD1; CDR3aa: CASSQAQTGGGYTF; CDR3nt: TGTGCCAGCAGCCAAGCCCAGACAGGGGGCGGCTACACCTTC
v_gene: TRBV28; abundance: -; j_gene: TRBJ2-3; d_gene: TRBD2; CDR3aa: CASSVSGRQTDTQYF; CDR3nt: TGTGCCAGCAGTGTGAGCGGGAGGCAGACAGATACGCAGTATTTT
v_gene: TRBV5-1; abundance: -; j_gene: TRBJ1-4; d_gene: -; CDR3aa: CASSLRESNEKLFF; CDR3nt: TGCGCCAGCAGCTTGAGGGAGTCTAATGAAAAACTGTTTTTT
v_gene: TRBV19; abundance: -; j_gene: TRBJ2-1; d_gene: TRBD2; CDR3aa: CASKGTSGRGLNEQFF; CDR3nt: TGTGCCAGTAAGGGGACTAGCGGGAGGGGGTTAAATGAGCAGTTCTTC
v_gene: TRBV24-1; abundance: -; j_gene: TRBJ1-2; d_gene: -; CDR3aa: CATSDETAARGYTF; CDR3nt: TGTGCCACCAGTGATGAGACTGCGGCTAGAGGCTACACCTTC
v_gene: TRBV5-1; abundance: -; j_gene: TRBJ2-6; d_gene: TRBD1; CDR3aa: CASSPGQPSSGANVLTF; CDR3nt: TGCGCCAGCAGTCCGGGACAGCCAAGCTCTGGGGCCAACGTCCTGACTTTC
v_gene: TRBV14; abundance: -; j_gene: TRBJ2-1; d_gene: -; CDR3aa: CASSQDVYVRGRDEQFF; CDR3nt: TGTGCCAGCAGCCAAGATGTGTATGTGCGGGGCAGAGATGAGCAGTTCTTC
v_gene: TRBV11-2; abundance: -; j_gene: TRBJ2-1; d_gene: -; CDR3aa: CASSLDPFLSYNEQFF; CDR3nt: TGTGCCAGCAGCTTAGACCCCTTCCTCTCCTACAATGAGCAGTTCTTC
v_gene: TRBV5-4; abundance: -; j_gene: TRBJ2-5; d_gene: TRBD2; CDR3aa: CASSLKQAGGETQYF; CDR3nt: TGTGCCAGCAGCTTGAAACAGGCGGGAGGAGAGACCCAGTACTTC
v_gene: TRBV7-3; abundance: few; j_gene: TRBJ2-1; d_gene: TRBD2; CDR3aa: CASSLGTSDYNEQFF; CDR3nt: TGTGCCAGCAGCTTAGGGACTAGCGACTACAATGAGCAGTTCTTC
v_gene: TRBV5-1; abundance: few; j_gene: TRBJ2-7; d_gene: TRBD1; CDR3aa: CASSKEPRGRGYEQYF; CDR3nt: TGCGCCAGCAGTAAAGAACCCAGGGGGCGCGGGTACGAGCAGTACTTC
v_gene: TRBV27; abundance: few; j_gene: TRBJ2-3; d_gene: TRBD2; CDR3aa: CASVQDSGRTRTDTQYF; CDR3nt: TGTGCCAGCGTCCAAGATAGCGGGAGGACACGCACAGATACGCAGTATTTT
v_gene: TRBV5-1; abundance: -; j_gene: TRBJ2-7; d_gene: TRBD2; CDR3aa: CASSLGPGGFKDEQYF; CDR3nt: TGCGCCAGCAGCTTGGGTCCGGGGGGGTTTAAGGACGAGCAGTACTTC
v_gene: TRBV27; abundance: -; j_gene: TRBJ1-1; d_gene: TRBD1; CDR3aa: CASSPRQGRNTEAFF; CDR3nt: TGTGCCAGCAGTCCCCGACAGGGGCGGAACACTGAAGCTTTCTTT
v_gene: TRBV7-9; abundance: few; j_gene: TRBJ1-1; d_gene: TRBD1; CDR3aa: CASSPQGQSNTEAFF; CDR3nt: TGTGCCAGCAGCCCCCAGGGACAGTCGAACACTGAAGCTTTCTTT
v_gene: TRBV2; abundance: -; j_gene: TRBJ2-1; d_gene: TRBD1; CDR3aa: CASSEDRGLWNEQFF; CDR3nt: TGTGCCAGCAGTGAAGACAGGGGGCTCTGGAATGAGCAGTTCTTC
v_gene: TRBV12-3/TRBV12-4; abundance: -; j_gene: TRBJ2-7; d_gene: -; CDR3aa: CASRISGAYEQYF; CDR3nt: TGTGCCAGCAGAATAAGCGGAGCCTACGAGCAGTACTTC
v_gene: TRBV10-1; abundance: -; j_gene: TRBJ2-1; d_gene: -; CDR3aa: CASSHGLPGEQFF; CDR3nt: TGCGCCAGCAGTCACGGACTGCCGGGGGAGCAGTTCTTC
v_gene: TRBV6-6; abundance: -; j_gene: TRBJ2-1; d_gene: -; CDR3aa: CASSFTQSEQFF; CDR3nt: TGTGCCAGCAGTTTCACCCAGTCTGAGCAGTTCTTC
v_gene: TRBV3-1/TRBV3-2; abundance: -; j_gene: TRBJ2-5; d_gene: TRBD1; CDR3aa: CASSQRTGGWKTQYF; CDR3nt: TGTGCCAGCAGCCAACGGACAGGGGGCTGGAAGACCCAGTACTTC
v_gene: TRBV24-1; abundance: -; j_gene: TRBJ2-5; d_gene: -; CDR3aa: CATSDLQGGGAFFWETQYF; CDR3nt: TGTGCCACCAGTGATTTGCAGGGAGGGGGGGCCTTCTTTTGGGAGACCCAGTACTTC
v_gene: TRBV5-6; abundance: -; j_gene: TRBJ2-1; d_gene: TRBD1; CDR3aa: CASSSVFSGTVAYNEQFF; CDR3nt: TGTGCCAGCAGTTCGGTCTTCTCCGGGACAGTAGCCTACAATGAGCAGTTCTTC
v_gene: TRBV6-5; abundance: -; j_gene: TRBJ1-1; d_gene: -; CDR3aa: CASTPPGNTEAFF; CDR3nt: TGTGCCAGCACCCCCCCCGGTAACACTGAAGCTTTCTTT
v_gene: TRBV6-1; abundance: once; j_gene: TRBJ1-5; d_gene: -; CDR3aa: CASSEGGGRNQPQHF; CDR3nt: TGTGCCAGCAGTGAAGGGGGAGGAAGGAATCAGCCCCAGCATTTT
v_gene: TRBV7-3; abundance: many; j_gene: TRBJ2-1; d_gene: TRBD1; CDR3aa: CASSSTGTGTGEQFF; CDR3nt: TGTGCCAGCAGCTCAACCGGGACAGGGACGGGTGAGCAGTTCTTC
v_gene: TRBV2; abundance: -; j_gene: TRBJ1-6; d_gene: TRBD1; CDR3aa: CASTTTGGDSPLHF; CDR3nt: TGTGCCAGCACGACGACAGGGGGTGATTCACCCCTCCACTTT
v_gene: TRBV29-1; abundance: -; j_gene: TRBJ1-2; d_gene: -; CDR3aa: CSVEHRDGYTF; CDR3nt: TGCAGCGTTGAACACAGGGATGGCTACACCTTC
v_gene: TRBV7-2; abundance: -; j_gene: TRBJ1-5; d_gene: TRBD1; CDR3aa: CASSPGQISNQPQHF; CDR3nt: TGTGCCAGCAGCCCGGGACAGATAAGCAATCAGCCCCAGCATTTT
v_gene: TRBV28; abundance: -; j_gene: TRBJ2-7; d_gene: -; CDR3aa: CASSGGARSSYEQYF; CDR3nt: TGTGCCAGCAGTGGCGGGGCCAGGAGCTCCTACGAGCAGTACTTC
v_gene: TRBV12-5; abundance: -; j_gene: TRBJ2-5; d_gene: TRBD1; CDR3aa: CASLITGGIQETQYF; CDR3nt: TGTGCTAGTTTAATAACAGGGGGCATCCAAGAGACCCAGTACTTC
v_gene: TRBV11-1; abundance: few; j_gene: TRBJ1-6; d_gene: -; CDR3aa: CASSGAGNSSPLHF; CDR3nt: TGTGCCAGCAGCGGGGCAGGGAATTCCTCACCCCTCCACTTT
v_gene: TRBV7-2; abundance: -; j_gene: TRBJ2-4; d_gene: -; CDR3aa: CASSPGVAKNIQYF; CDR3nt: TGTGCCAGCAGCCCGGGGGTGGCCAAAAACATTCAGTACTTC
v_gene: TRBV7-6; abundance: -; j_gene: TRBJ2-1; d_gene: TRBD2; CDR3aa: CASSLGAGGANEQFF; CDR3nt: TGTGCCAGCAGCTTAGGGGCCGGGGGGGCCAATGAGCAGTTCTTC
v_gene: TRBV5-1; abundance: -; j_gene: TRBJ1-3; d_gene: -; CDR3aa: CASSLGGRSSGNTIYF; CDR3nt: TGCGCCAGCAGCTTGGGCGGGCGCTCCTCTGGAAACACCATATATTTT
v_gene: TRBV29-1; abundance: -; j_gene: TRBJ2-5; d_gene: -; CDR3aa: CSVEDFPRGRQETQYF; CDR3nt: TGCAGCGTTGAAGATTTTCCCAGGGGCCGGCAAGAGACCCAGTACTTC
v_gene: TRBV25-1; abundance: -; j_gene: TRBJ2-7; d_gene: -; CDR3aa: CASSGSGYEQYF; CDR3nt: TGTGCCAGCAGTGGGAGCGGCTACGAGCAGTACTTC
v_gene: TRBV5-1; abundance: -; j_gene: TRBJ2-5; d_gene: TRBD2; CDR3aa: CASSLETSGGGETQYF; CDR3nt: TGCGCCAGCAGCTTGGAAACTAGCGGGGGTGGAGAGACCCAGTACTTC
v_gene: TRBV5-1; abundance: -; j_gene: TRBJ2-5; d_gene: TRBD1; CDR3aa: CASSSRGRVEETQYF; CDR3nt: TGCGCCAGCAGCTCCAGGGGGCGAGTGGAAGAGACCCAGTACTTC
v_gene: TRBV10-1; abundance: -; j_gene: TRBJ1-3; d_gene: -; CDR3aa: CASSGTADSGNTIYF; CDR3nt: TGCGCCAGCAGTGGGACAGCGGACTCTGGAAACACCATATATTTT
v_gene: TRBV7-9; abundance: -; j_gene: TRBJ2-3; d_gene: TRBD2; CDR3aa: CASSKAGGLSTDTQYF; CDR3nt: TGTGCCAGCAGCAAAGCGGGGGGGCTTAGCACAGATACGCAGTATTTT
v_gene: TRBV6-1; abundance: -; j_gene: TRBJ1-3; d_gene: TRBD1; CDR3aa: CASSEAQGTGTGNTIYF; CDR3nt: TGTGCCAGCAGTGAAGCGCAGGGGACAGGGACTGGAAACACCATATATTTT
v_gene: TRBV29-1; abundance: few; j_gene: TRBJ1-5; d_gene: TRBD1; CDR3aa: CSVIQGAQQPQHF; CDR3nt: TGCAGCGTGATACAGGGGGCCCAACAGCCCCAGCATTTT
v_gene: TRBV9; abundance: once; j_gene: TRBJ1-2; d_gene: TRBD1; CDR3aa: CASSSPKGAGVNYGYTF; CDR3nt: TGTGCCAGCAGCTCCCCTAAGGGGGCTGGTGTAAACTATGGCTACACCTTC